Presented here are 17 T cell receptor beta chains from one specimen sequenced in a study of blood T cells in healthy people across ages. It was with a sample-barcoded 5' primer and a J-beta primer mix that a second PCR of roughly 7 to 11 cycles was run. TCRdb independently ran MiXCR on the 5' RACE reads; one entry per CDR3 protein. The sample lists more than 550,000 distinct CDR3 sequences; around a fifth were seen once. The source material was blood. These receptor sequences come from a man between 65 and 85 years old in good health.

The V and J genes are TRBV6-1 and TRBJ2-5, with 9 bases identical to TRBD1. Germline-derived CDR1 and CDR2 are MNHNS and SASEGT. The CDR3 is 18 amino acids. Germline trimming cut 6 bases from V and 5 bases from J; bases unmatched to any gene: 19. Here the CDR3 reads CASRSLGQGVTSAETQYF. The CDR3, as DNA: TGTGCCAGCAGATCCCTGGGACAGGGTGTCACGTCTGCGGAGACCCAGTACTTC.

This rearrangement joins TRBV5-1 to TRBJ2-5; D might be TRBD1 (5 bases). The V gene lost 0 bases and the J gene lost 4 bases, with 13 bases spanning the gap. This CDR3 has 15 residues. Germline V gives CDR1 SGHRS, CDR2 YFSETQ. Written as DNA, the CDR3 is TGCGCCAGCAGCTTGGAGGGGCTGTGGGGAGAGACCCAGTACTTC. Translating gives CASSLEGLWGETQYF.

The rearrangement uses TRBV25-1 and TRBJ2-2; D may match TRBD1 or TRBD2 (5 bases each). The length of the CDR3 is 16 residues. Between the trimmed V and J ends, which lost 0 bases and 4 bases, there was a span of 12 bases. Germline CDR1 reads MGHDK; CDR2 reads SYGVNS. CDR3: CASSEYRDGGTGELFF. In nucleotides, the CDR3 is TGTGCCAGCAGTGAATATAGGGATGGGGGCACCGGGGAGCTGTTTTTT.

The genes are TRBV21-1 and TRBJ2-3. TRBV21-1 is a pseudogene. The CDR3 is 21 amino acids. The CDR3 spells CASSKAIKLWQRNTNTDTQYF. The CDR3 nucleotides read TGTGCCAGCAGCAAAGCGATAAAGTTATGGCAGAGAAACACAAACACAGATACGCAGTATTTT.

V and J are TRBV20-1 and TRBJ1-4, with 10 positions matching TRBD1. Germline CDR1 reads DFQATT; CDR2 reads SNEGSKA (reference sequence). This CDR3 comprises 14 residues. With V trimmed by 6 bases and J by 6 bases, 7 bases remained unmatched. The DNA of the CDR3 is TGCAGTGCCGGGACAGGGGACGCAGATGAAAAACTGTTTTTT. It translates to CSAGTGDADEKLFF.

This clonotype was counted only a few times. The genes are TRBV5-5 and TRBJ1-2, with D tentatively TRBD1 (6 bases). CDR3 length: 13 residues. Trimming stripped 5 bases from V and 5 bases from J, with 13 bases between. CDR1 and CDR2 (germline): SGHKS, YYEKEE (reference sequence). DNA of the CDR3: TGTGCCAGCAGTCCGGGACACCAGTATGGCTACACCTTC. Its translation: CASSPGHQYGYTF.

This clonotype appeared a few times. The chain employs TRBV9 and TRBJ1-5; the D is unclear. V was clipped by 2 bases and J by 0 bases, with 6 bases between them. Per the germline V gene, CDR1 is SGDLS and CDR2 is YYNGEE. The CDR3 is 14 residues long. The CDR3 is CASSVGSSNQPQHF. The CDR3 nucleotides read TGTGCCAGCAGCGTTGGTAGTAGCAATCAGCCCCAGCATTTT. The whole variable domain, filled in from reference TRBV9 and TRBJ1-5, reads DSGVTQTPKHLITATGQRVTLRCSPRSGDLSVYWYQQSLDQGLQFLIQYYNGEERAKGNILERFSAQQFPDLHSELNLSSLELGDSALYFCASSVGSSNQPQHFGDGTRLSIL.

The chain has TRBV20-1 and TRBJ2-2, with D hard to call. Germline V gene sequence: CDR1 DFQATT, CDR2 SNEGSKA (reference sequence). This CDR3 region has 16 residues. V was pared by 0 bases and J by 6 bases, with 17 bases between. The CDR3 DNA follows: TGCAGTGCTAGAGATGGGGTTCGGCTTACGTCCGGGGAGCTGTTTTTT. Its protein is CSARDGVRLTSGELFF.

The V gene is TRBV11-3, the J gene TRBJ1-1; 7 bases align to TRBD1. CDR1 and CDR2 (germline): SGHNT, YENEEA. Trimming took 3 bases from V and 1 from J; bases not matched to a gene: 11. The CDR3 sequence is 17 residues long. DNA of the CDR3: TGTGCCAGCAGCTTTCAAGAGGGGGCGAACAAGAACACTGAAGCTTTCTTT. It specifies CASSFQEGANKNTEAFF.

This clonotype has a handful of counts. CDR3 amino acids: CASSVGQANTEAFF. The CDR3 coding sequence is TGCGCCAGCAGCGTGGGACAGGCGAACACTGAAGCTTTCTTT. The chain recombines TRBV5-1 with TRBJ1-1; 8 bases agree with TRBD1. Germline V lookup: CDR1 SGHRS, CDR2 YFSETQ. Trimming cost V 4 bases and J 1 base; bases outside gene matches: 3. The CDR3 totals 14 residues.

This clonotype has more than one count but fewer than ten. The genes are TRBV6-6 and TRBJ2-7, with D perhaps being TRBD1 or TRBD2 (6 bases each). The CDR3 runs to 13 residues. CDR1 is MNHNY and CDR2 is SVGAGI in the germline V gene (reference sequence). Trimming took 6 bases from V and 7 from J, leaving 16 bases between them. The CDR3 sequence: CASSQGRSSEQYV. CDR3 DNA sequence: TGTGCCAGCAGCCAGGGGAGGTCCTCAGAGCAGTACGTC.

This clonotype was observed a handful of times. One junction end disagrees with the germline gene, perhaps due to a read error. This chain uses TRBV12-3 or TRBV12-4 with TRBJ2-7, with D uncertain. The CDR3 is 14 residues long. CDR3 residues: CVSTLQGSSYEQYF. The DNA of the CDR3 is TGTGTCAGCACCTTGCAAGGAAGCTCCTACGAGCAGTACTTC.

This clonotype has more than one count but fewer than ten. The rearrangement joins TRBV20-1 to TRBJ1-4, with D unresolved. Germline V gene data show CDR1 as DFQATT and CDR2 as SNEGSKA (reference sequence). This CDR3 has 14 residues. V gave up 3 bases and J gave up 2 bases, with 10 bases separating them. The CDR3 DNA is TGCAGTGCTAGGCCGGGGAGGACTAATGAAAAACTGTTTTTT. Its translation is CSARPGRTNEKLFF.

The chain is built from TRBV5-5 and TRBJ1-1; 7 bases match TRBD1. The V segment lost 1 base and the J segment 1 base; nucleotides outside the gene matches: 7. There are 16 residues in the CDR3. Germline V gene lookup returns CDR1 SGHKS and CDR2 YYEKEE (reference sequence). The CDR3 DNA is TGTGCCAGCAGCTTGAGCCCGGGACAGAAGAACACTGAAGCTTTCTTT. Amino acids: CASSLSPGQKNTEAFF.

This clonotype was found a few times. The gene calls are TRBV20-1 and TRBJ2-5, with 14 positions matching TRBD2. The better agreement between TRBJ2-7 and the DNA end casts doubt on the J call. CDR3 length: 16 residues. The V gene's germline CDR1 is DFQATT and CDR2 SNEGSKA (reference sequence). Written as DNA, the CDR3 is TGCAGTGCATACCGGGGACTAGCGGGAGTTTCCTACGAGCAGTACGTC. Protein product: CSAYRGLAGVSYEQYV.

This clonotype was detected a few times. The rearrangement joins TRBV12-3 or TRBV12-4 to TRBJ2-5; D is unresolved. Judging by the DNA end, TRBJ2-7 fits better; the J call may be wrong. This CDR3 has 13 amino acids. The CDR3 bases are TGTGCCAGCACCGAGGATTCGACCTACGAGCAGTACTTC. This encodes CASTEDSTYEQYF.

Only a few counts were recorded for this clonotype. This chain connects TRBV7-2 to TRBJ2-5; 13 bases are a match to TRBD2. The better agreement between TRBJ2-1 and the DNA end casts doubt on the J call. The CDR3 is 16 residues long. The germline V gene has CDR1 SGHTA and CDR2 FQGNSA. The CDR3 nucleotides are TGTGCCAGCAGCTTAGGGACTAGCGGGAGCAGTAGTGAGCAGTTCTTC. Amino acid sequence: CASSLGTSGSSSEQFF.